The clone carrying this T cell receptor beta chain was counted between two and nine times. Its antigen is unidentified. The data stem from a study of cytomegalovirus exposure and HLA in healthy donors. Whole-study results and caveats: Earlier findings revealed that most TCR beta V segments proved productive either about 87% or about 30% of the time. When presence/absence was analysed, sequencing depth was taken to be roughly uniform across donors. Most TCR sequences were seen very rarely across donors, but some public TCRs occurred in many. The listing of 160 or so TCR beta chains classed them as cytomegalovirus-associated.

The CDR3 sequence is 14 residues long. Germline assignment: CDR1 SQVTM and CDR2 ANQGSEA. Deletions cut 4 bases from V and 0 bases from J, with 12 bases between. The PCR contained 60 Vbeta and 13 Jbeta primers. This table comes from immunoSEQ multiplex PCR, and its TCRdb copy is limited to in-frame clones, with some not included. This sample has hundreds of thousands of clones; around 84% occur once, and the top ten carry about 0.22%. The V gene is TRBV29-1, the J gene TRBJ1-1; a weak D match, TRBD1 (6 bases). The sequencing sample was made of PBMCs. This TCR was sampled from a girl under 10 years old in good health and CMV-seronegative. DNA of the CDR3: TGCAGCGTTGGGATTGGGGGCGTGAACACTGAAGCTTTCTTT. Its translation is CSVGIGGVNTEAFF.